This T cell receptor (beta chain) was identified during a study of T cells in Graves' hyperthyroidism and ophthalmopathy. The study's findings and limits: Most expanded thyroid clonotypes above 0.001 also appeared in blood.

TCR beta CDR3 region amplification was performed from RNA transcripts. The HTBI primer set served for first-round RT-PCR of the TCR CDR3. Via MiXCR, TCRdb re-called the multiplex PCR reads, giving one row per CDR3 protein. Here the sample spans 94,000 or so distinct CDR3 sequences, roughly half being singletons. Concerning this clonotype itself: Its specificity is unknown.

The CDR3 covers 15 residues. Deletions cut 3 bases from V and 5 bases from J, with 13 bases between. The TCR comes from a woman between 40 and 50 years old with Graves' hyperthyroidism. The chain employs TRBV12-3 or TRBV12-4 and TRBJ2-2, with D possibly TRBD1 on 5 matching bases. Sequencing used blood. The CDR3 loop is CASSLRTSGTGELFF. The CDR3 DNA sequence: TGTGCCAGCAGTTTGCGGACAAGTGGAACCGGGGAGCTGTTTTTT.